This T cell receptor (beta chain) was captured in a study of PD-1 blockade in classical Hodgkin lymphoma. The time point was: cycle 4 day 1 (C4D1), after 5 to 7 weeks of nivolumab. Relapses following autologous stem cell transplantation were seen in all patients, with brentuximab vedotin exposure varying. Clones were read by immunoSEQ multiplex PCR, and TCRdb kept only the in-frame ones, dropping some. The table shows 80,000 to 100,000 clones, with approximately 94% occurring only once. This CDR3 contains 13 residues. Trimming removed 4 bases from V and 7 bases from J, with 14 bases in between. From germline, CDR1 is SGHNT and CDR2 YENEEA.

The chain has TRBV11-3 and TRBJ2-7, with D perhaps TRBD2 (5 bases). The sequences come from peripheral blood mononuclear cells (PBMCs), collected before the fourth cycle of nivolumab. The origin of this receptor is a human donor with classical Hodgkin lymphoma. As DNA, the CDR3 is TGTGCCAGCAGCTCAAGGTTATCGGGGGAGCAGTACTTC. It encodes CASSSRLSGEQYF.